The rows below give T cell receptor beta chains drawn from one sample of a study of OX40 agonist ivuxolimab in advanced cancers. Assay: immunoSEQ multiplex PCR; the TCRdb copy retains only in-frame clones and omits some. This table holds 46,000 or so clones, roughly 80% found once. Sequencing was performed on CD4+ or CD8+ T cells sorted from blood, taken in a trial of the OX40 agonist ivuxolimab. The receptors derive from an adult with an advanced solid tumor such as melanoma, head and neck, liver or kidney cancer. CDR3s include the opening cysteine and the closing phenylalanine or tryptophan. D genes are given only for firm matches. Clone size is shown for a subset of rows, as once, few, many or a class of expanded clone.

cdr3_nt: TGTGCCAGCAGTTACCAAGCTAGCGACTCCTACGAGCAGTACTTC; cdr3_aa: CASSYQASDSYEQYF; j_call: TRBJ2-7; v_call: TRBV6-5; clone_size: .; d_call: .
cdr3_nt: TGTGCCAGCAGTGATGGGGCAGGGGAAAAACTGTTTTTT; cdr3_aa: CASSDGAGEKLFF; j_call: TRBJ1-4; v_call: TRBV2; clone_size: few; d_call: .
cdr3_nt: TGTGCCAGCAGCTTCCGTATGGTCGGAGATACGCAGTATTTT; cdr3_aa: CASSFRMVGDTQYF; j_call: TRBJ2-3; v_call: TRBV5-6; clone_size: .; d_call: .
cdr3_nt: TGTGCCAGTAGGAGGCAGGGGGGAGAAAACTATGGCTACACCTTC; cdr3_aa: CASRRQGGENYGYTF; j_call: TRBJ1-2; v_call: TRBV19; clone_size: few; d_call: TRBD1
cdr3_nt: TGTGCCAGCAGCTCGGGACTAGCGGGAAATGAGCAGTTCTTC; cdr3_aa: CASSSGLAGNEQFF; j_call: TRBJ2-1; v_call: TRBV5-8; clone_size: once; d_call: TRBD2
cdr3_nt: TGTGCCAGCAGCCAGATTAAGTCCGGCACCGGGGAGCTGTTTTTT; cdr3_aa: CASSQIKSGTGELFF; j_call: TRBJ2-2; v_call: TRBV11-2; clone_size: .; d_call: .
cdr3_nt: TGTGCCAGCAGCTTAGGCAATGGCGGGAGAGGCGAGCAGTACTTC; cdr3_aa: CASSLGNGGRGEQYF; j_call: TRBJ2-7; v_call: TRBV7-9; clone_size: .; d_call: TRBD2
cdr3_nt: TGTGCCGCCGCTAGGGAGGTGTACAATGAGCAGTTCTTC; cdr3_aa: CAAAREVYNEQFF; j_call: TRBJ2-1; v_call: TRBV6-5; clone_size: .; d_call: .
cdr3_nt: TGCGCCAGCAGCTTGGATACAGGGGGTGCAGCCGGGGAGCTGTTTTTT; cdr3_aa: CASSLDTGGAAGELFF; j_call: TRBJ2-2; v_call: TRBV5-1; clone_size: .; d_call: TRBD1
cdr3_nt: TGCGCCAGCAGCCAAGACGACCGGAAGGTGCCCCAGCATTTT; cdr3_aa: CASSQDDRKVPQHF; j_call: TRBJ1-5; v_call: TRBV4-1; clone_size: .; d_call: .
cdr3_nt: TGTGCCAGCAACTCCCCTAGCCAGTCCTACAATGAGCAGTTCTTC; cdr3_aa: CASNSPSQSYNEQFF; j_call: TRBJ2-1; v_call: TRBV28; clone_size: few; d_call: .
cdr3_nt: TGTGCCAGCAAGGGAGGGTTTGCAGATACGCAGTATTTT; cdr3_aa: CASKGGFADTQYF; j_call: TRBJ2-3; v_call: TRBV2; clone_size: .; d_call: TRBD2
cdr3_nt: TGTGCCAGTAGTATCGGTCAGTCCTACGAGCAGTACTTC; cdr3_aa: CASSIGQSYEQYF; j_call: TRBJ2-7; v_call: TRBV19; clone_size: few; d_call: .
cdr3_nt: TGCGCCAGCAGCTTGGCACAGGCCCCCCCCTACGAGCAGTACTTC; cdr3_aa: CASSLAQAPPYEQYF; j_call: TRBJ2-7; v_call: TRBV5-1; clone_size: .; d_call: .
cdr3_nt: TGTGCCTGGAGCAGTTGGGGGGGCACTGAAGCTTTCTTT; cdr3_aa: CAWSSWGGTEAFF; j_call: TRBJ1-1; v_call: TRBV30; clone_size: once; d_call: .
cdr3_nt: TGTGCCAGCGGCAGGGGGCTGGGTACTGAAGCTTTCTTT; cdr3_aa: CASGRGLGTEAFF; j_call: TRBJ1-1; v_call: TRBV28; clone_size: once; d_call: TRBD1
cdr3_nt: TGTGCCAGCACACGTACCCGGGGGGGGCGATCGAGCAATCAGCCCCAGCATTTT; cdr3_aa: CASTRTRGGRSSNQPQHF; j_call: TRBJ1-5; v_call: TRBV2; clone_size: .; d_call: .
cdr3_nt: TGCGCCAGCAGCCCGACTAGCGGGAGGTACGAGCAGTACTTC; cdr3_aa: CASSPTSGRYEQYF; j_call: TRBJ2-7; v_call: TRBV4-1; clone_size: few; d_call: TRBD2